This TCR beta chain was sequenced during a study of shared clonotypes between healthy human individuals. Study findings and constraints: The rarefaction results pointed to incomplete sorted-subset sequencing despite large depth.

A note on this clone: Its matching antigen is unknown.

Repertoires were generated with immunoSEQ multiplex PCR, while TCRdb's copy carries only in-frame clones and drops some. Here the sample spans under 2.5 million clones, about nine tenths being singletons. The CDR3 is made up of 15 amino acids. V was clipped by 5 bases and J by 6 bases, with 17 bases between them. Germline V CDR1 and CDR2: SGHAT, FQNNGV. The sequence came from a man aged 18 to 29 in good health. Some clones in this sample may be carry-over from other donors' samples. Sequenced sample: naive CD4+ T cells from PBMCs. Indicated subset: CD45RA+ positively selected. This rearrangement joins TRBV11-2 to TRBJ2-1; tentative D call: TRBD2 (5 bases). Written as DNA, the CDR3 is TGTGCCAGCAGCCCGTGGGCCGACTACCTCAATGAGCAGTTCTTC. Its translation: CASSPWADYLNEQFF.